This TCR beta chain was identified during a study of T cell changes during pregnancy in multiple sclerosis. This table comes from immunoSEQ multiplex PCR, and its TCRdb copy is limited to in-frame clones, with some not included. The table has more than 55,000 clones, 80% to 95% seen once. Germline values: CDR1 SGHDT, CDR2 YYEEEE. The CDR3 totals 14 residues. Trimming at V came to 4 bases and at J to 5 bases, leaving 7 bases not matched to a gene. The sample in question was peripheral blood, obtained in the first trimester of pregnancy. The sequence was obtained from a female donor in good health, enrolled as a control in a pregnancy study. The chain carries TRBV5-6 and TRBJ2-5; TRBD2 matches 8 bases. CDR3 coding DNA: TGTGCCAGCAGCCTCATACGGGGGGGGGAGACCCAGTACTTC. Protein sequence: CASSLIRGGETQYF.